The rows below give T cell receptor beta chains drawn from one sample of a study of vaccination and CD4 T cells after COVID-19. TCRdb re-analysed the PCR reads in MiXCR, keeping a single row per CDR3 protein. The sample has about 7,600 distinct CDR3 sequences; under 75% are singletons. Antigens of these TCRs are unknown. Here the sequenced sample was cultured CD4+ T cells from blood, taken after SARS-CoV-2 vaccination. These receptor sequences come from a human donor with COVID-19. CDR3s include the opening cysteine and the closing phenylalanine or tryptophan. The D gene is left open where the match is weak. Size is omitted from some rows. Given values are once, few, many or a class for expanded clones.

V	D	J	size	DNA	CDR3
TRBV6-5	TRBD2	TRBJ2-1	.	TGTGCCAGCAGTTCATTAGCGGGGAGAGAGTTCTTC	CASSSLAGREFF
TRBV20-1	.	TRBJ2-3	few	TGCAGTGCTAGGTTTCAGGACACAGATACGCAGTATTTT	CSARFQDTDTQYF
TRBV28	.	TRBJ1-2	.	TGTGCCAGCACCCCGAACCAAGCGGGCTACACCTTC	CASTPNQAGYTF
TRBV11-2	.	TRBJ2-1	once	TGTGCCAGCAGCTCATTCGAGAGGTACAATAAGCAGTTCTTC	CASSSFERYNKQFF
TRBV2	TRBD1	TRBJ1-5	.	TGTGCCAGCGGACCGGACAGGGCCCGTCAGCCCCAGCATTTT	CASGPDRARQPQHF
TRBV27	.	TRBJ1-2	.	TGTGCCAGCAGCGAGGGGGGCAGACATGGCTACACCTTC	CASSEGGRHGYTF
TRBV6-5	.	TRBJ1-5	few	TGTGCCAGCAGTTACTCGAGGGGGGATGGACTCCCTCAGCCCCAGCATTTT	CASSYSRGDGLPQPQHF
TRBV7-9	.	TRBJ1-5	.	TGTGCCAGCAGCCCAGGGGTGGGGCAGCCCAATCAGCCCCAGCATTTT	CASSPGVGQPNQPQHF
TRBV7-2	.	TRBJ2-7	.	TGTGCCAGCAGCTTAAGGGGGGGAAACCTCCCCTACGAGCAGTACTTC	CASSLRGGNLPYEQYF
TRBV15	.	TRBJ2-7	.	TGTGCCACCAGCAGAGGGGGAGTTGAATACGAGCAGTACTTC	CATSRGGVEYEQYF
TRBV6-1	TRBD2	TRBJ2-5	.	TGTGCCAGCGGTAGCGGGGTTGAGACCCAGTACTTC	CASGSGVETQYF
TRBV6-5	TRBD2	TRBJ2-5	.	TGTGCCAGCAGTTACTTTTCTAGCGGGGGCCGATTTCAAGAGACCCAGTACTTC	CASSYFSSGGRFQETQYF
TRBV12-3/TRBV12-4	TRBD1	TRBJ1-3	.	TGTGCCAGCAGGCCAACCGGGACAGGCGTATTGGACACCATATATTTT	CASRPTGTGVLDTIYF
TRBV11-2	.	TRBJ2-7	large	TGTGCCAGCAGCAAAGCCTACGAGCAGTACTTC	CASSKAYEQYF
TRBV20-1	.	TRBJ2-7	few	TGCAGTGCTGGAGGAGGACAGTTCAAAGCCTACGAGCAGTACTTC	CSAGGGQFKAYEQYF
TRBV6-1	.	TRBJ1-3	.	TGTGCCAGCAGTCGACAAGGTGGGAACACCATATATTTT	CASSRQGGNTIYF
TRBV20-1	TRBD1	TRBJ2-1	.	TGCAGTGCCCTTAGGGGGGACAGGGTTCAGCAGTTCTTC	CSALRGDRVQQFF
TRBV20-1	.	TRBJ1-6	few	TGCAGTGCTAGAGATCAACAGGGAAATAATTCACCCCTCCACTTT	CSARDQQGNNSPLHF
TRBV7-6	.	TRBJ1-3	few	TGTGCCAGCAGCCAAGCCTCTGGAAACACCATATATTTT	CASSQASGNTIYF
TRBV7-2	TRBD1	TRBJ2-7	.	TGTGCCAGCAGCACCCGGACAGGATTCTCCTACGAGCAGTACTTC	CASSTRTGFSYEQYF
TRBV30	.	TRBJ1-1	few	TGTGCCTGGAGTGTACAGCCCGGGACTGAAGCTTTCTTT	CAWSVQPGTEAFF
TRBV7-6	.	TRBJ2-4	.	TGTGCCAGCAGCTTAGGAGTTAGCGGCGCCCCTGGGGACATTCAGTACTTC	CASSLGVSGAPGDIQYF
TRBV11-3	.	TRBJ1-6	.	TGTGCCAGCAGCTTACAGAGCAGCTCCTATAATTCACCCCTCCACTTT	CASSLQSSSYNSPLHF
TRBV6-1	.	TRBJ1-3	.	TGTGCCAGCAGTGTTCAGGGGACCGCTGGAAACACCATATATTTT	CASSVQGTAGNTIYF
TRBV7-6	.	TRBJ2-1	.	TGTGCTAGCAGCTTAGCCGGGGGCAATGAGCAGTTCTTC	CASSLAGGNEQFF
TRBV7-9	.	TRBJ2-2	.	TGTGCCAGCAGCCCCCCACGGAACACCGGGGAGCTGTTTTTT	CASSPPRNTGELFF
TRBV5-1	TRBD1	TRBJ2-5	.	TGCGCCAGCAGCCCGGGTGGGACAGCTAAAGAGACCCAGTACTTC	CASSPGGTAKETQYF
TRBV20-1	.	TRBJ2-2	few	TGCAGTGCCCTCAGGGACACCGGGGAGCTGTTTTTT	CSALRDTGELFF